The source of this T cell receptor (beta chain) is a study of cytomegalovirus exposure and HLA in healthy donors. Findings and limits, study-wide: When analyzed later, a missense DCLRE1C variant was found to be linked to TCR beta V- and J-gene trimming. In a later analysis, 15,000 to 20,000 TCR beta sequences were associated with HLA alleles at 0.05 false discovery rate.

Germline CDR1 is MNHNS and CDR2 is SASEGT. Trimming removed 7 bases from V and 1 base from J, with 13 bases in between. CDR3 length: 14 amino acids. Vbeta (60) and Jbeta (13) primers were used in the PCR. Sequenced by immunoSEQ multiplex PCR; TCRdb stores in-frame clones only, minus some. The data hold some 180,000 clones, with about 90% observed a single time. For this clone: Its matching antigen is unknown.

The receptor's source is a girl under three years old in good health and CMV-seronegative. The sequencing input was PBMCs. The chain couples TRBV6-1 to TRBJ1-1; D is possibly TRBD1 (5 bases). The CDR3: CASNGARRNTEAFF. CDR3 coding DNA: TGTGCCAGCAATGGGGCCCGCCGGAACACTGAAGCTTTCTTT.